This T cell receptor (beta chain) was recorded in a study of shared clonotypes between healthy human individuals. Overall study results and limits: Few donors limited the genetic and exposure-history diversity represented. Between a few donors, naive CD4 clonotypes were shared at a level of around 5.2%.

Remarks on this clone: What it recognizes is unknown.

CDR3 length: 14 amino acids. V dropped 6 bases and J dropped 2 bases, with 14 bases sitting between them. Per the germline V gene, CDR1 is SGHAT and CDR2 is FQNNGV. CD4+ cells yielded CD45RA+ naive and CD45RA-negative memory subsets. Original processing methods: Because ImmunoSEQ provided only junction sequences with no quality scores, the filtering differed. Using immunoSEQ multiplex PCR, the repertoire was profiled, and TCRdb retains in-frame clones only, with some absent. That table furnishes V, J and clone size, whereas the DNA furnished D and trimming. In the table there are 2 million to 2.5 million clones, 80% to 95% of which are singletons.

The rearrangement links TRBV11-2 to TRBJ2-7; perhaps D is TRBD1 or TRBD2 (5 bases each). The sample was naive CD4+ T cells from PBMCs. Described subset: CD45RA+ positively selected. This receptor was obtained from a man aged 18 to 29 in good health. Some clones in this sample may be carry-over from other donors' samples. The CDR3 sequence: CASSYPGRTYEQYF. The CDR3 DNA reads TGTGCCAGCAGTTACCCGGGACGCACCTACGAGCAGTACTTC.